These T cell receptor beta chains were read from a single sample in a study of response to subunit inactivated influenza vaccine. TCRdb passed the RT-PCR reads through MiXCR, listing each CDR3 protein once. The data hold about 650,000 distinct CDR3 sequences, with approximately 14% observed a single time. Specimen: PBMCs from blood, collected around two weeks before vaccination. These TCRs come from a man aged 45-65 years who received an inactivated influenza vaccine. The CDR3 runs from the conserved cysteine through the conserved F or W. The D gene is left open where the match is weak. Some rows have no size entry. The others give once, few or many, or a class for an expanded clone.

TRBJ2-1 many TRBD1 14 TRBV12-3/TRBV12-4 CASSFGQGINEQFF TGTGCCAGCAGTTTCGGACAGGGGATAAATGAGCAGTTCTTC
TRBJ2-7 - TRBD2 13 TRBV20-1 CSASGAGDYEQYF TGCAGTGCCTCTGGAGCGGGAGATTATGAGCAGTACTTC
TRBJ2-3 few - 14 TRBV5-1 CASTTGGGRDTQYF TGCGCCAGCACCACCGGGGGAGGAAGAGATACGCAGTATTTT
TRBJ1-5 few - 15 TRBV28 CASSLWRTTNQPQHF TGTGCCAGCAGTTTATGGCGGACTACTAATCAGCCCCAGCATTTT
TRBJ2-7 - TRBD2 16 TRBV6-5 CASSFRLAGFLYEQYF TGTGCCAGCAGTTTCCGCCTAGCGGGGTTTCTCTACGAGCAGTACTTC
TRBJ2-2 few TRBD1 15 TRBV20-1 CSARGTGSDTGELFF TGCAGTGCTAGGGGGACAGGGTCCGACACCGGGGAGCTGTTTTTT
TRBJ2-3 - - 12 TRBV13 CASGIKGDTQYF TGTGCCAGTGGGATAAAGGGGGATACGCAGTATTTT
TRBJ1-4 few TRBD1 16 TRBV30 CAWSVNRGVFNEKLFF TGTGCCTGGAGTGTTAACAGGGGCGTATTTAATGAAAAACTGTTTTTT
TRBJ2-3 - TRBD1 18 TRBV24-1 CATSDWGTGVLGTDTQYF TGTGCCACCAGTGATTGGGGGACAGGGGTTTTGGGCACAGATACGCAGTATTTT
TRBJ2-3 - - 13 TRBV9 CASSPDVPDTQYF TGTGCCAGCAGCCCTGACGTGCCAGATACGCAGTATTTT
TRBJ1-5 - - 16 TRBV7-2 CASSTSGGVRNQPQHF TGTGCCAGCAGCACGTCGGGTGGGGTGCGCAATCAGCCCCAGCATTTT
TRBJ2-7 many - 13 TRBV6-1 CAGGAGGGYEQYF TGTGCCGGGGGGGCAGGAGGAGGTTACGAGCAGTACTTC
TRBJ2-3 - - 15 TRBV10-3 CAISDYARGTDTQYF TGTGCCATCAGTGATTACGCACGGGGCACAGATACGCAGTATTTT
TRBJ2-7 many - 11 TRBV5-1 CASRGESEQYF TGCGCCAGCAGAGGAGAAAGCGAGCAGTACTTC
TRBJ2-7 - - 16 TRBV13 CASSLGRGSGSYEQYF TGTGCCAGCAGCTTGGGCAGGGGAAGTGGCTCCTACGAGCAGTACTTC
TRBJ2-5 - - 14 TRBV20-1 CSAIYRDSGETQYF TGCAGTGCTATTTACAGGGATTCTGGAGAGACCCAGTACTTC
TRBJ2-3 - - 11 TRBV10-3 CARMTTRTQYF TGTGCCAGGATGACTACGCGTACGCAGTATTTT
TRBJ2-7 few TRBD2 15 TRBV10-2 CASRGPGLAVGEQYF TGCGCCAGCAGGGGTCCGGGGCTAGCGGTGGGCGAGCAGTACTTC
TRBJ1-2 many - 17 TRBV2 CASSERWGAISLYGYTF TGTGCCAGCAGTGAGAGGTGGGGGGCCATTTCCTTATATGGCTACACCTTC
TRBJ2-2 few - 16 TRBV12-5 CASGLIQGAGTGELFF TGTGCTAGTGGTTTGATCCAGGGTGCCGGCACCGGGGAGCTGTTTTTT
TRBJ2-7 few - 16 TRBV5-5 CASSWDGGRSPYEQYF TGTGCCAGCAGCTGGGACGGGGGGCGCTCCCCCTACGAGCAGTACTTC
TRBJ2-7 - TRBD1 13 TRBV10-3 CAISRDRVVEQYF TGTGCCATCAGTCGGGACAGGGTAGTCGAGCAGTACTTC
TRBJ2-1 many TRBD1 16 TRBV5-1 CASTSGGTVTYNEQFF TGCGCCAGCACCTCAGGGGGCACAGTTACGTACAATGAGCAGTTCTTC
TRBJ2-1 - TRBD2 14 TRBV29-1 CSVALRLADNEQFF TGCAGCGTTGCACTGAGACTAGCCGACAATGAGCAGTTCTTC
TRBJ1-1 many - 15 TRBV28 CASSLYKMGVIEAFF TGTGCCAGCAGTTTATACAAGATGGGCGTTATTGAAGCTTTCTTT
TRBJ2-1 many TRBD2 12 TRBV11-2 CASTSGGWEQFF TGTGCCAGCACAAGCGGGGGCTGGGAGCAGTTCTTC
TRBJ2-7 - TRBD1 15 TRBV11-2 CASSSTGGHPYEQYF TGTGCCAGCAGCTCGACAGGGGGGCATCCCTACGAGCAGTACTTC
TRBJ2-7 few - 15 TRBV28 CASSLTTGRLYEQYF TGTGCCAGCAGTTTGACGACGGGACGGCTCTACGAGCAGTACTTC
TRBJ1-6 many - 14 TRBV7-9 CASSLTGINSPLHF TGTGCCAGCAGCTTGACAGGAATTAATTCACCCCTCCACTTT
TRBJ1-1 many TRBD1 18 TRBV9 CASSPRRDSNPLNTEAFF TGTGCCAGCAGCCCTCGACGGGACAGCAACCCCTTGAACACTGAAGCTTTCTTT
TRBJ2-1 - TRBD2 15 TRBV7-7 CASSIGTSGRFEQFF TGTGCCAGCAGTATCGGGACTAGCGGGAGATTTGAGCAGTTCTTC
TRBJ2-2 few - 14 TRBV10-3 CAIRGEGNTGELFF TGTGCCATCAGGGGGGAAGGAAACACCGGGGAGCTGTTTTTT
TRBJ2-1 many TRBD2 16 TRBV27 CASRTSGGSSYNEQFF TGTGCCAGCAGAACTAGCGGGGGGAGCTCCTACAATGAGCAGTTCTTC
TRBJ2-5 few - 13 TRBV12-3/TRBV12-4 CASSTDQWETQYF TGTGCCAGCAGTACGGACCAGTGGGAGACCCAGTACTTC
TRBJ2-5 few - 13 TRBV29-1 CSVRQLFQETQYF TGCAGCGTTCGGCAGCTCTTCCAAGAGACCCAGTACTTC
TRBJ1-6 few - 17 TRBV20-1 CSARSLQGSSYNSPLHF TGCAGTGCTAGAAGTCTCCAGGGCAGCTCCTATAATTCACCCCTCCACTTT
TRBJ2-2 - TRBD2 15 TRBV7-3 CASSTGLAGNGELFF TGTGCCAGCAGCACTGGACTAGCGGGGAACGGGGAGCTGTTTTTT
TRBJ2-3 few - 15 TRBV4-2 CASSQDRRVTDTQYF TGTGCCAGCAGCCAAGATCGCCGGGTCACAGATACGCAGTATTTT
TRBJ2-5 - - 14 TRBV28 CATIKQLSQETQYF TGTGCCACCATTAAACAGTTATCCCAAGAGACCCAGTACTTC
TRBJ2-5 - - 16 TRBV24-1 CATSDSLRRGGETQYF TGTGCCACCAGTGATTCTCTTCGGAGGGGCGGGGAGACCCAGTACTTC
TRBJ2-3 many TRBD2 16 TRBV11-2 CASSFTSGRASDTQYF TGTGCCAGCAGCTTTACTAGCGGGAGGGCCTCAGATACGCAGTATTTT
TRBJ2-7 - - 17 TRBV3-1 CASSQEEFLQGPFEQYF TGTGCCAGCAGCCAAGAGGAGTTTTTACAGGGCCCCTTCGAGCAGTACTTC
TRBJ2-3 few TRBD2 14 TRBV6-1 CASQAGGPGDTQYF TGTGCCAGCCAAGCGGGGGGGCCAGGAGATACGCAGTATTTT
TRBJ2-1 - - 11 TRBV20-1 CSARWAYEQFF TGCAGTGCTAGGTGGGCATATGAGCAGTTCTTC
TRBJ2-7 - - 12 TRBV12-3/TRBV12-4 CASSFLSTEQYF TGTGCCAGCAGTTTCTTGAGTACCGAGCAGTACTTC
TRBJ2-7 once - 13 TRBV19 CASSVWGSYEQYF TGTGCCAGTAGTGTGTGGGGATCCTACGAGCAGTACTTC
TRBJ2-1 many TRBD2 14 TRBV20-1 CSARIAGGYNEQFF TGCAGTGCGAGGATAGCGGGGGGGTACAATGAGCAGTTCTTC
TRBJ2-2 - - 12 TRBV28 CASTVERGGLFF TGTGCCAGCACCGTAGAGAGGGGAGGGCTGTTTTTT
TRBJ2-1 few - 15 TRBV10-3 CAISVRTGLRNEQFF TGTGCCATCAGTGTGCGCACCGGGTTGCGCAATGAGCAGTTCTTC
TRBJ2-2 many - 15 TRBV12-3/TRBV12-4 CASSPPGWGIGELFF TGTGCCAGCAGTCCCCCCGGATGGGGGATCGGGGAGCTGTTTTTT
TRBJ2-1 few TRBD2 16 TRBV5-1 CASRFAAGGSENEQFF TGCGCCAGCAGGTTCGCGGCGGGGGGGTCGGAGAATGAGCAGTTCTTC
TRBJ2-7 - - 14 TRBV7-2 CASSLERRSYEQYF TGTGCCAGCAGCTTAGAGCGGAGGTCCTACGAGCAGTACTTC
TRBJ1-5 few TRBD1 14 TRBV12-3/TRBV12-4 CASRRGTDPQPQHF TGTGCCAGCAGGCGGGGGACAGACCCCCAGCCCCAGCATTTT